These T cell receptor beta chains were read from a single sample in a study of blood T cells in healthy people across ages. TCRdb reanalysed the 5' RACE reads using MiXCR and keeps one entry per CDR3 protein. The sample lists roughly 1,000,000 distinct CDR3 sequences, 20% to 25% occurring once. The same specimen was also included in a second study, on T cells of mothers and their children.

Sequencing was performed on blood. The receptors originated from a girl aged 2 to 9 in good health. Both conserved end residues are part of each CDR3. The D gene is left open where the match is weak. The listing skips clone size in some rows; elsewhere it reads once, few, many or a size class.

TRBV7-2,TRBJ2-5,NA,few,CASSFRDSVGEYF,TGTGCCAGCAGCTTCAGAGACTCGGTCGGTGAGTACTTC
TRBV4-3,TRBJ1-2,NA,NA,CASSQDLTAAPYGYTF,TGCGCCAGCAGCCAGGACTTGACAGCCGCCCCTTATGGCTACACCTTC
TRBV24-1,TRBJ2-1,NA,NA,CATSDLRGPYNEQFF,TGTGCCACCAGTGATTTGCGGGGCCCATACAATGAGCAGTTCTTC
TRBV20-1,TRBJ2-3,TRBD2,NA,CSARALAGITDTQYF,TGCAGTGCTAGAGCCTTAGCGGGGATCACAGATACGCAGTATTTT
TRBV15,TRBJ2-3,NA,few,CATSRDPRGSTDTQYF,TGTGCCACCAGCAGAGACCCCCGGGGAAGCACAGATACGCAGTATTTT
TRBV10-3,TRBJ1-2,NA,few,CAISFRGYGYTF,TGTGCCATCAGTTTTAGGGGATATGGCTACACCTTC
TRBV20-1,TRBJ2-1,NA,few,CSAKSLEQFF,TGCAGTGCTAAGTCCCTAGAGCAGTTCTTC
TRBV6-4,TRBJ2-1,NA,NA,CASSEYGDSYNEQFF,TGTGCCAGCAGTGAGTATGGGGACTCCTACAATGAGCAGTTCTTC
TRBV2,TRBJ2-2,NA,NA,CASRGSRNTGELFF,TGTGCCAGCCGTGGGAGCAGGAACACCGGGGAGCTGTTTTTT
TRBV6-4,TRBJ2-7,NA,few,CASSDTYPPYEQYF,TGTGCCAGCAGTGACACCTATCCTCCCTACGAGCAGTACTTC
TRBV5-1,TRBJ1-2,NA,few,CASSLTAVVYGYTF,TGCGCCAGCAGCTTGACAGCCGTTGTATATGGCTACACCTTC
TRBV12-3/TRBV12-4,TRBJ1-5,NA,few,CASSLGGRQSNQPQHF,TGTGCCAGCAGTTTAGGGGGTCGACAGAGCAATCAGCCCCAGCATTTT
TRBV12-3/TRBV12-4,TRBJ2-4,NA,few,CASSFGISKNIQYF,TGTGCCAGCAGTTTTGGGATTTCCAAAAACATTCAGTACTTC
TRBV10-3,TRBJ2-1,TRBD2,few,CAISDLLLAGAHEQFF,TGTGCCATCAGTGATCTCCTACTAGCGGGAGCGCATGAGCAGTTCTTC
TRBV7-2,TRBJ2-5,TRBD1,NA,CASSLQGASAETQYF,TGTGCCAGCAGCTTACAGGGGGCATCAGCCGAGACCCAGTACTTC
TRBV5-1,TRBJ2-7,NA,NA,CASSLERHDSYEQYF,TGCGCCAGCAGCTTGGAGCGTCATGATTCCTACGAGCAGTACTTC
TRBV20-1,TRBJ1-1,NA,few,CSAEMDTEAFF,TGCAGTGCCGAGATGGACACTGAAGCTTTCTTT
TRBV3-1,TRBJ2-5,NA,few,CASSQYSGLQETQYF,TGTGCCAGCAGCCAATATTCAGGCCTCCAAGAGACCCAGTACTTC
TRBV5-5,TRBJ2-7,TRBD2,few,CASSSASAGISYEQYF,TGTGCCAGCAGCTCCGCCTCAGCGGGGATTTCCTACGAGCAGTACTTC
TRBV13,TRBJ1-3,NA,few,CASRPKLADSGNTIYF,TGTGCCAGCAGACCTAAATTGGCAGACTCTGGAAACACCATATATTTT
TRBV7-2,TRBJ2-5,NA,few,CASSPFLPETQYF,TGTGCCAGCAGCCCCTTCCTCCCAGAGACTCAGTACTTC
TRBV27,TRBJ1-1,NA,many,CASSFVSGGNTEAFF,TGTGCCAGCAGTTTTGTTTCGGGGGGGAACACTGAAGCTTTCTTT
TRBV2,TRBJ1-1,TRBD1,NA,CASSEGTGSEAFF,TGTGCCAGCAGTGAGGGGACAGGGAGTGAAGCTTTCTTT
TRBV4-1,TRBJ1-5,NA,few,CACSTWTDSNQPQHF,TGCGCCTGCAGCACTTGGACGGATAGCAATCAGCCCCAGCATTTT
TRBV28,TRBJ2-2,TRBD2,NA,CVSSRGLAGTGELFF,TGTGTCAGCAGCCGGGGACTAGCGGGAACCGGGGAGCTGTTTTTT
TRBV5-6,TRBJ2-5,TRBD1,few,CASTQGVQETQYF,TGTGCCAGCACCCAGGGGGTACAAGAGACCCAGTACTTC
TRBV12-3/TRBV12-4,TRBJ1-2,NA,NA,CASTNPSTADYGYTF,TGTGCCAGCACTAACCCGAGCACAGCAGACTATGGCTACACCTTC
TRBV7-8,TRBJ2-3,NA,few,CASSLGSWWGITDTQYF,TGTGCCAGCAGCTTGGGGTCCTGGTGGGGGATCACAGATACGCAGTATTTT
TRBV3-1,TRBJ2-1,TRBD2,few,CASSRGTSNFMSEQFF,TGTGCCAGCAGCCGTGGGACTAGTAATTTTATGAGTGAGCAGTTCTTC
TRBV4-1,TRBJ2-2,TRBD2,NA,CASNSAGGLPGELFF,TGCGCCAGCAACTCAGCGGGGGGGCTCCCCGGGGAGCTGTTTTTT
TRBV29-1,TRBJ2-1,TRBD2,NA,CSVEGSSGLALDEQFF,TGCAGCGTTGAGGGGTCATCGGGACTAGCACTCGATGAGCAGTTCTTC